A selection of T cell receptor beta chains follows, all from one sample in a study of T cell repertoires in ileal Crohn's disease. Measured with immunoSEQ multiplex PCR; TCRdb has only the in-frame clones, and not every one. The top ten hold roughly 4% of the sample, which has fewer than 15,000 clones, over 70% seen once. The sequencing sample was made of ileal tissue. The receptors stem from an adult with Crohn's disease. CDR3s include the opening cysteine and the closing phenylalanine or tryptophan. The size field is filled for only some rows; it gives once, few, many or a size class.

size: -
V: TRBV29-1
J: TRBJ2-1
CDR3: CSVDGRLASHEQFF

size: -
V: TRBV27
J: TRBJ2-7
CDR3: CASRLSGAGTIIREQYF

size: once
V: TRBV2
J: TRBJ1-2
CDR3: CASSDQGQWDGYTF

size: -
V: TRBV7-2
J: TRBJ2-1
CDR3: CASSVLAGIYNEQFF

size: -
V: TRBV4-1
J: TRBJ1-1
CDR3: CASSHPWGGENTEAFF

size: -
V: TRBV19
J: TRBJ1-3
CDR3: CASSVTVSGNTIYF

size: -
V: TRBV7-9
J: TRBJ2-5
CDR3: CASSLRGRGSDGETQYF

size: -
V: TRBV7-2
J: TRBJ2-3
CDR3: CASSPRGLAALTDTQYF

size: -
V: TRBV10-3
J: TRBJ1-3
CDR3: CAISQESSGNTIYF

size: few
V: TRBV7-6
J: TRBJ1-1
CDR3: CASSLIGGRNTEAFF

size: -
V: TRBV5-4
J: TRBJ2-1
CDR3: CASSLRRDSYNEQFF

size: -
V: TRBV27
J: TRBJ2-1
CDR3: CASSLFNSGRGYNEQFF

size: -
V: TRBV9
J: TRBJ1-2
CDR3: CASSFTGESYGYTF

size: -
V: TRBV30
J: TRBJ2-7
CDR3: CAYGGGLTYEQYF

size: -
V: TRBV15
J: TRBJ2-2
CDR3: CATSRGDTGELFF

size: -
V: TRBV30
J: TRBJ1-4
CDR3: CAWKVRTVVSDEKLFF

size: -
V: TRBV4-1
J: TRBJ2-4
CDR3: CASSQDGSGRAKNIQYF

size: -
V: TRBV28
J: TRBJ2-1
CDR3: CASSAASGGGYNEQFF

size: -
V: TRBV7-2
J: TRBJ1-2
CDR3: CASSFSGDSGYTF

size: few
V: TRBV15
J: TRBJ2-3
CDR3: CATSRAHSGTDTQYF

size: -
V: TRBV6-5
J: TRBJ1-1
CDR3: CASSYEFRGATEAFF

size: -
V: TRBV19
J: TRBJ1-5
CDR3: CASSIGTVSNQPQHF

size: -
V: TRBV27
J: TRBJ2-1
CDR3: CASCSPGVNEQFF

size: few
V: TRBV6-1
J: TRBJ2-7
CDR3: CASDTTVNYEQYF

size: -
V: TRBV10-3
J: TRBJ2-2
CDR3: CAIGRTGELFF

size: large
V: TRBV5-4
J: TRBJ1-6
CDR3: CASSSRDGNSPLHF

size: -
V: TRBV27
J: TRBJ2-7
CDR3: CASSWAASYEQYF

size: -
V: TRBV10-3
J: TRBJ1-4
CDR3: CAISESTGANNEKLFF

size: -
V: TRBV5-6
J: TRBJ2-3
CDR3: CASSFRRGGTDTQYF

size: -
V: TRBV4-3
J: TRBJ1-4
CDR3: CASSQDWGREKLFF

size: -
V: TRBV18
J: TRBJ2-2
CDR3: CASSPMTSGRKAGELFF

size: once
V: TRBV19
J: TRBJ2-2
CDR3: CASSSPGELFF

size: -
V: TRBV5-1
J: TRBJ1-6
CDR3: CASSLESASRAAWGSPLHF

size: -
V: TRBV10-3
J: TRBJ2-1
CDR3: CAIKQAGGSDEQFF

size: -
V: TRBV6-1
J: TRBJ2-1
CDR3: CASTLAGGNEQFF

size: -
V: TRBV21-1
J: TRBJ2-5
CDR3: CASWGSGGGETQYF

size: -
V: TRBV11-3
J: TRBJ2-2
CDR3: CASSPTAGPNTGELFF

size: -
V: TRBV12-5
J: TRBJ2-7
CDR3: CASGLGPPSDKQYF

size: -
V: TRBV28
J: TRBJ2-3
CDR3: CASSLNLRGRDTQYF

size: -
V: TRBV9
J: TRBJ2-1
CDR3: CASSVATAGDQFF

size: medium-sized
V: TRBV7-2
J: TRBJ1-6
CDR3: CASSLAQGNSPLHF

size: -
V: TRBV18
J: TRBJ1-4
CDR3: CASSPRAQGGDPEKLFF

size: -
V: TRBV4-1
J: TRBJ1-2
CDR3: CASSQGQLSYGYTF

size: -
V: TRBV20-1
J: TRBJ2-7
CDR3: CSASGLAEQYF

size: -
V: TRBV7-2
J: TRBJ2-4
CDR3: CASSYLAESAKNIQYF

size: once
V: TRBV5-4
J: TRBJ1-2
CDR3: CASSLGGGYTF

size: few
V: TRBV29-1
J: TRBJ2-7
CDR3: CSTTGTGAYEQYF

size: -
V: TRBV12-5
J: TRBJ1-2
CDR3: CASAYDSPYGYTF

size: -
V: TRBV5-6
J: TRBJ1-4
CDR3: CASSLSGGTPTNEKLFF

size: -
V: TRBV7-9
J: TRBJ2-5
CDR3: CASSSGQGLGETQYF

size: -
V: TRBV21-1
J: TRBJ2-2
CDR3: CASGSGSGELFF

size: -
V: TRBV5-1
J: TRBJ2-7
CDR3: CASSLGWLRENSYEQYF

size: few
V: TRBV7-2
J: TRBJ1-2
CDR3: CASSLGGVVYGYTF

size: -
V: TRBV27
J: TRBJ1-2
CDR3: CASSYSRGRGGYTF

size: -
V: TRBV5-6
J: TRBJ2-5
CDR3: CASSFRDRQETQYF

size: -
V: TRBV5-1
J: TRBJ1-1
CDR3: CASSRLIAGDTEAFF

size: -
V: TRBV18
J: TRBJ2-3
CDR3: CASSPLTQGTDTQYF

size: few
V: TRBV27
J: TRBJ2-2
CDR3: CASRSSSGSVAGELFF

size: -
V: TRBV4-1
J: TRBJ1-1
CDR3: CASSQSPGQGSTEAFF

size: -
V: TRBV5-1
J: TRBJ2-3
CDR3: CASSFSSRGTDTQYF